The text below deals with one TCR beta chain. The specificity of this receptor is unknown. It has no much larger one-base neighbor in the sample; base qualities were not kept. This sample was included in a study of T-cell memory formation after mild COVID-19 (dated by TCRdb to about 2021). The study in broad terms: TCR sequence clusters from the two donors were largely donor specific. In two donors, T-cell clones that expanded and contracted after mild COVID-19 were tracked by sequencing TCRalpha and TCRbeta repertoires over time. The cohort was made up of two young adult volunteers, one female and one male, who were previously healthy.

Findings and caveats that apply to the study as a whole: Some responding clones were found in pre-infection memory, which suggests that pre-existing cross-reactive memory T cells took part in the SARS-CoV-2 response. Clones that contracted from day 15 to 85 showed balanced CD4/CD8 phenotypes, whereas a second wave of clones that expanded from day 15 to 37 leaned towards CD4+. The study included only two mild cases, and larger cohorts that include severe cases with pre-infection samples were judged to be necessary. SARS-CoV-2 specificity was not confirmed for the second-wave clones peaking on day 37. Contracting CD4+ clones were located mainly in the CM and EM memory subsets, whereas CD8+ clones were found to be enriched in EMRA.

The junction shows trimming of 5 bases on V and 6 bases on J, plus 14 bases between the germline ends. CDR1 and CDR2, looked up from the germline V gene (reference sequence), are DFQATT and SNEGSKA. From the cysteine up to the phenylalanine, the CDR3 has a length of 13 residues. The DNA shown is the 39-base CDR3, in frame from base 1. TCRdb shows the sequencer as Illumina NovaSeq 6000. cDNA libraries for TCRalpha and TCRbeta were prepared by 5'RACE using constant-segment primers, with sample barcodes and unique molecular identifiers added. RNA was extracted from every sample with Trizol reagent. Libraries were amplified in two PCR steps, with a second sample barcode and Illumina TruSeq adapters added in the second step. The libraries were sequenced on an Illumina NovaSeq using 2 x 150 bp paired-end reads. Per the original workflow: Reads were demultiplexed and collapsed into UMI-guided consensus sequences with migec v1.2.7. Using mixcr v2.1.11, the UMI consensuses were aligned to TRA and TRB V and J templates and assembled into clonotypes. Expanded or contracted clonotypes were those called significant by both edgeR and NoisET, with noise models trained on biological replicates. For edgeR calls, the thresholds were a false discovery rate-adjusted p below 0.01 and a log2 fold-change of 1. As an exploratory analysis of dynamics, max-normalized trajectories of the 1000 most abundant clonotypes were examined with PCA combined with hierarchical clustering. Separately sequenced CD4+ and CD8+ repertoires were used to assign a CD4 or CD8 phenotype to each responding clone. The public reads were run again by TCRdb, first through fastp at Q25 and then through MiXCR, and only productive beta chains were kept. Every distinct CDR3 protein forms one entry, paired with its most common genes and DNA. The V and J calls, along with clone size, are taken from TCRdb and not from the paper's own processing. A total of roughly 350,000 distinct CDR3 sequences appear in this sample, roughly 20% of them only once. Approximately 13% of the sample rests with the top ten.

Ficoll-Paque density gradient centrifugation was used to isolate PBMCs. The sample was PBMCs or a T cell subset sorted from them (not recorded which). The clonotype originates from an adult woman who had mild COVID-19 (a few samples of this study predate the infection). The sample titles of this study are shuffled in the database, so cell type and time point are left out; the donor was told from shared clones. Here the chain combines TRBV20-1 and TRBJ2-1, and TRBD2 may be the D gene, going by 6 matching bases. The CDR3 here reads CSAPRRGINEQFF. The DNA is as follows: TGCAGTGCTCCCCGGCGGGGAATCAATGAGCAGTTCTTC.